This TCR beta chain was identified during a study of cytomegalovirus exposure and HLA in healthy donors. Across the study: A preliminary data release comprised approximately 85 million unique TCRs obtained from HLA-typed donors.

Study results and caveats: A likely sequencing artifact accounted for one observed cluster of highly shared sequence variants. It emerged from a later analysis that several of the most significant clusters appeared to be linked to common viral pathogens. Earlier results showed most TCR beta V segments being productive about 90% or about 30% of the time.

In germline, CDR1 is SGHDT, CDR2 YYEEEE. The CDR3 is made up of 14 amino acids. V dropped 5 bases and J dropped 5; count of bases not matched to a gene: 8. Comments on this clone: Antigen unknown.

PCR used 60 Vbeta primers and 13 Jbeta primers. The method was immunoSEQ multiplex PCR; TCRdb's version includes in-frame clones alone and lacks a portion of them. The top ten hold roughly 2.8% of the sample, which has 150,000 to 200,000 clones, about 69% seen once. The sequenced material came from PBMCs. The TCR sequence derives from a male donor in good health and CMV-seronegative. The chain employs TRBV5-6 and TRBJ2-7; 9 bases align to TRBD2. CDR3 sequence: CASSVAGASNEQYF. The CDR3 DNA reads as TGTGCCAGCAGTGTAGCGGGAGCTTCCAACGAGCAGTACTTC.